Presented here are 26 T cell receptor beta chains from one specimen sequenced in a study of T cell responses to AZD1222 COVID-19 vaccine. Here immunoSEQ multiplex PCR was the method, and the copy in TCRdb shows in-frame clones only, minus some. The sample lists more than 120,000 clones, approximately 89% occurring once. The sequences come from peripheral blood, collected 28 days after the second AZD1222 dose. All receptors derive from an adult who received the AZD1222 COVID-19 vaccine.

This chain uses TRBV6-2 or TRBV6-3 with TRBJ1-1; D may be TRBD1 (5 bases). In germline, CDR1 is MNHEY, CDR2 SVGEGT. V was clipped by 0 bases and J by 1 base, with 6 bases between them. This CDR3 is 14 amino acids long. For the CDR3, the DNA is TGTGCCAGCAGTTACTCGGGGGGGAACACTGAAGCTTTCTTT. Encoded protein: CASSYSGGNTEAFF.

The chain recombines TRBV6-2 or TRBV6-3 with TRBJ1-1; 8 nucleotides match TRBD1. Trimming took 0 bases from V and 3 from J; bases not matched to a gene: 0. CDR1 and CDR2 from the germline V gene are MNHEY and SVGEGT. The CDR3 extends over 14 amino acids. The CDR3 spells CASSYSDRDTEAFF. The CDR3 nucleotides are TGTGCCAGCAGTTACTCGGACAGGGACACTGAAGCTTTCTTT.

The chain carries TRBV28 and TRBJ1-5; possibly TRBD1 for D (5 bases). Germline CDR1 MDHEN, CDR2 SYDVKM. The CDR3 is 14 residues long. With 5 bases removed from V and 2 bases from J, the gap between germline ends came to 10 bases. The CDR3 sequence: CASSRGGGNQPQHF. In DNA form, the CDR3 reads TGTGCCAGCAGTCGGGGGGGAGGCAATCAGCCCCAGCATTTT. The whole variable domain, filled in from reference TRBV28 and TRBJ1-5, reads DVKVTQSSRYLVKRTGEKVFLECVQDMDHENMFWYRQDPGLGLRLIYFSYDVKMKEKGDIPEGYSVSREKKERFSLILESASTNQTSMYLCASSRGGGNQPQHFGDGTRLSIL.

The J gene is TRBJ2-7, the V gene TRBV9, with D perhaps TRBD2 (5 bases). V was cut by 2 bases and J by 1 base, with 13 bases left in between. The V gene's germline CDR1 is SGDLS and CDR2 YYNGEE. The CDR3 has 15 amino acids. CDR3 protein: CASSVSPGSSYEQYF. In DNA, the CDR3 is TGTGCCAGCAGCGTCTCTCCTGGGAGTTCCTACGAGCAGTACTTC. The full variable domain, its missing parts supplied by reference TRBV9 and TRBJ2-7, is DSGVTQTPKHLITATGQRVTLRCSPRSGDLSVYWYQQSLDQGLQFLIQYYNGEERAKGNILERFSAQQFPDLHSELNLSSLELGDSALYFCASSVSPGSSYEQYFGPGTRLTVT.

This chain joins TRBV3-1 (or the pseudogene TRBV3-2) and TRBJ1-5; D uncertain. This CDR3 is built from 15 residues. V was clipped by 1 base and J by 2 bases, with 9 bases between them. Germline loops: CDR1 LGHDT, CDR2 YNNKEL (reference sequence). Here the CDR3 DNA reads TGTGCCAGCAGCCAAGGGGGAATGGGCAATCAGCCCCAGCATTTT. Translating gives CASSQGGMGNQPQHF.

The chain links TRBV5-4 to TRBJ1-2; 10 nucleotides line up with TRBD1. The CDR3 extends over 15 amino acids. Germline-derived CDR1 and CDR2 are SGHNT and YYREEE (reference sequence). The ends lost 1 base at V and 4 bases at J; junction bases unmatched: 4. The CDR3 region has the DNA TGTGCCAGCAGCTTGAGACAGGGGGCCGGCTATGGCTACACCTTC. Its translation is CASSLRQGAGYGYTF.

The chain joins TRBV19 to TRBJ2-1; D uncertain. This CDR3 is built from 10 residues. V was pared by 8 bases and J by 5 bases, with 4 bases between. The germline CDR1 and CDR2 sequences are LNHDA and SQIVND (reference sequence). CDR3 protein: CASGDNEQFF. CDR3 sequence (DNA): TGTGCCAGTGGGGACAATGAGCAGTTCTTC. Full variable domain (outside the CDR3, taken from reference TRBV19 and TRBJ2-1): DGGITQSPKYLFRKEGQNVTLSCEQNLNHDAMYWYRQDPGQGLRLIYYSQIVNDFQKGDIAEGYSVSREKKESFPLTVTSAQKNPTAFYLCASGDNEQFFGPGTRLTVL.

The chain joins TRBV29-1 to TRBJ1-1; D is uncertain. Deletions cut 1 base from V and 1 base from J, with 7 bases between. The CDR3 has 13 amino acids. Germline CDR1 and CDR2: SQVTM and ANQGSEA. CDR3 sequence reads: CSVEVVANTEAFF. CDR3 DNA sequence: TGCAGCGTTGAAGTAGTGGCGAACACTGAAGCTTTCTTT.

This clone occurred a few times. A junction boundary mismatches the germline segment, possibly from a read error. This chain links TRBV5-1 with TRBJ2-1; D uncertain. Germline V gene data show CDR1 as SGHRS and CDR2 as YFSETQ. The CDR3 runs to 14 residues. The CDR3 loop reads CASSLVSSSNEQFF. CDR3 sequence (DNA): TGCGCCAGCAGCTTGGTGTCCTCCTCCAATGAGCAGTTCTTC.

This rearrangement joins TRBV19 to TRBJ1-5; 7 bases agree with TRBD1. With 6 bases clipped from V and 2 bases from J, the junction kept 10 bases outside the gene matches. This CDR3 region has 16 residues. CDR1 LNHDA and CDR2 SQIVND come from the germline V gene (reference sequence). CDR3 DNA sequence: TGTGCCAGTAGCGACGTACAGGGGAGTGGCAATCAGCCCCAGCATTTT. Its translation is CASSDVQGSGNQPQHF.

CDR3 amino acids: CASSSRTSGRSGELFF. DNA of the CDR3: TGTGCCAGCAGCTCCCGGACTAGCGGGAGATCCGGGGAGCTGTTTTTT. The chain joins TRBV7-8 to TRBJ2-2, with TRBD2 identical over 13 bases. J gave up 6 bases and V 4 bases, and 5 bases lay outside the gene matches. CDR1 and CDR2 (germline): SGHVS, FQNEAQ. CDR3 length: 16 amino acids.

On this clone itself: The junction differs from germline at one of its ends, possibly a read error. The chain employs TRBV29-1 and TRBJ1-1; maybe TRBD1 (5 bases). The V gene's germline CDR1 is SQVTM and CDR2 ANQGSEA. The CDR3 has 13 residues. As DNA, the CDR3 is TGCAGCGTCGAAGGGCTGGGGGACACTGAAGCTTTCTTT. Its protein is CSVEGLGDTEAFF.

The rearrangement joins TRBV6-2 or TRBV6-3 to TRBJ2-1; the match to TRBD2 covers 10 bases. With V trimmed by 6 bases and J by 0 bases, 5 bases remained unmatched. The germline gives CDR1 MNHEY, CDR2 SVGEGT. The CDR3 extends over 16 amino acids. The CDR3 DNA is TGTGCCAGCAGCCATCTAGCGGGAGACTCCTACAATGAGCAGTTCTTC. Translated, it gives CASSHLAGDSYNEQFF.

CDR3 protein: CASSSVEIGNTIYF. The CDR3 coding sequence is TGTGCCAGCAGCTCAGTAGAGATTGGAAACACCATATATTTT. The chain carries TRBV5-5 and TRBJ1-3; no firm D call. Per germline, CDR1 SGHKS and CDR2 YYEKEE (reference sequence). V lost 3 bases and J 3 bases, leaving 10 bases between the germline ends. The CDR3 is 14 amino acids.

The CDR3 is CASSPGQQETQYF. In DNA form, the CDR3 reads TGTGCCAGCTCACCGGGACAGCAAGAGACCCAGTACTTC. The chain uses TRBV18 and TRBJ2-5, with 7 positions matching TRBD1. Unmatched junction bases numbered 0, after V lost 3 bases and J lost 2 bases. Germline V gives CDR1 KGHSH, CDR2 LQKENI. This CDR3 is built from 13 residues.

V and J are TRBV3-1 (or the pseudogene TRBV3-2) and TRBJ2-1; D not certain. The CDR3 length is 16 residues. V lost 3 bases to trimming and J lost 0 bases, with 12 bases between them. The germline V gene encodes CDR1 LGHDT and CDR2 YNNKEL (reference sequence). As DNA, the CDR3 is TGTGCCAGCAGCCATTTCGGGCTTCCCTCCTACAATGAGCAGTTCTTC. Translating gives CASSHFGLPSYNEQFF.

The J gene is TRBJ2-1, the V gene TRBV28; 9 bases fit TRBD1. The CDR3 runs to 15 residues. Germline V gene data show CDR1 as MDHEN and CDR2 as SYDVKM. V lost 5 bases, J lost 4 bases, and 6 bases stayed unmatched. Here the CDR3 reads CASSPGTGLYNEQFF. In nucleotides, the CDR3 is TGTGCCAGCAGTCCCGGGACAGGGCTTTACAATGAGCAGTTCTTC. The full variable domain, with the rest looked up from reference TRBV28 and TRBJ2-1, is DVKVTQSSRYLVKRTGEKVFLECVQDMDHENMFWYRQDPGLGLRLIYFSYDVKMKEKGDIPEGYSVSREKKERFSLILESASTNQTSMYLCASSPGTGLYNEQFFGPGTRLTVL.

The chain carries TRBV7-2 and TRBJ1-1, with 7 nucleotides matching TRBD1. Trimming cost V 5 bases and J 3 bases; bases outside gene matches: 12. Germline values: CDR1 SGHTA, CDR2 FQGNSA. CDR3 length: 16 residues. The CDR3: CASSPRWDSLYTEAFF. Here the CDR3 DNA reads TGTGCCAGCAGCCCGAGGTGGGACAGCCTTTACACTGAAGCTTTCTTT.

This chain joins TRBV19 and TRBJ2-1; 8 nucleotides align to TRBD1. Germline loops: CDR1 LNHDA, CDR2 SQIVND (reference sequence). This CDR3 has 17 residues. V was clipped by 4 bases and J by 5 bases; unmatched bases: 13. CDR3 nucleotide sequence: TGTGCCAGTAGTACCCGACAGGGGATTGTCCTCGACAATGAGCAGTTCTTC. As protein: CASSTRQGIVLDNEQFF.

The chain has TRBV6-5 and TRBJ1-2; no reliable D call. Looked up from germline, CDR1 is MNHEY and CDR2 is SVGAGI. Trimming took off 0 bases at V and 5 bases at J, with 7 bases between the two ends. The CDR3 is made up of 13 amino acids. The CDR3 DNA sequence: TGTGCCAGCAGTTACTCGGCAGTTTATGGCTACACCTTC. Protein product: CASSYSAVYGYTF.

The CDR3 reads CASSQERGQLNTEAFF. In DNA form, the CDR3 reads TGTGCCAGCAGCCAGGAGCGAGGACAGCTAAACACTGAAGCTTTCTTT. This chain links TRBV4-2 with TRBJ1-1; D possibly corresponds to TRBD1 (6 bases). Trimming pared 3 bases from V and 2 bases from J, leaving 16 bases between. The CDR3 has 16 amino acids. From germline, CDR1 is LGHNA and CDR2 YNFKEQ.

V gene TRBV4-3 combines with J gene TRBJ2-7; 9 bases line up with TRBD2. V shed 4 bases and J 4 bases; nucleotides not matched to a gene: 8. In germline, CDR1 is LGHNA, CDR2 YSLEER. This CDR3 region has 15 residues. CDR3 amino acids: CASSPGLAKPYEQYF. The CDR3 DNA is TGCGCCAGCAGCCCTGGACTAGCGAAACCATACGAGCAGTACTTC.

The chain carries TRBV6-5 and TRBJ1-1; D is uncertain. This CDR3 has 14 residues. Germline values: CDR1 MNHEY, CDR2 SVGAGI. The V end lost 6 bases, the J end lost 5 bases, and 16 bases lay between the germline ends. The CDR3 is CASSQTLERTEAFF. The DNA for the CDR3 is TGTGCCAGCAGCCAGACCTTGGAGAGAACTGAAGCTTTCTTT.

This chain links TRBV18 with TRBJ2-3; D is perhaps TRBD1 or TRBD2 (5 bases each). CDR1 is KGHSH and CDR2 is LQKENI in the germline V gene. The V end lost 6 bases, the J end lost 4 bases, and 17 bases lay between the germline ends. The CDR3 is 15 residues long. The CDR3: CASSQPGRGADTQYF. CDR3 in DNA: TGTGCCAGCTCTCAGCCGGGACGAGGGGCAGATACGCAGTATTTT.

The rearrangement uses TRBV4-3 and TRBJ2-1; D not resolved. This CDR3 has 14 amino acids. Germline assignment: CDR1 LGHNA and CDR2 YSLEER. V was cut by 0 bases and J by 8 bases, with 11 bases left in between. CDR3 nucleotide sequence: TGCGCCAGCAGCCAAGATCCCGGTTCCGATGAGCAGTTCTTC. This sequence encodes CASSQDPGSDEQFF.

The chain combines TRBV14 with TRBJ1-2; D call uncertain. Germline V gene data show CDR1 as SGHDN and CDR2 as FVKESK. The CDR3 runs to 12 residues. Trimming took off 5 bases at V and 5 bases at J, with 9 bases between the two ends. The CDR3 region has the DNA TGTGCCAGCAGCTCAGGAGGGTATGGCTACACCTTC. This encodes CASSSGGYGYTF.